This TCR beta chain was captured by sequencing in a study of T-cell reconstitution after alpha-beta-depleted transplantation in children. The CDR3 consists of 14 residues. After removal of 3 bases from V and 5 bases from J, the junction contained 6 bases not matched to a gene. CDR1 and CDR2 from the germline V gene are SEHNR and FQNEAQ (reference sequence). The library targeted TCRbeta and was prepared with unique molecular identifiers. TCRdb reprocessed the PCR reads via MiXCR and lists one record per CDR3 protein. The repertoire includes about a million distinct CDR3 sequences, roughly 29% of them detected once, and under 30% sits in the top ten. Only a few counts were recorded for this clonotype. Its antigen is currently unknown. Findings of the study overall: Newly produced T cells mostly provided counts and TCRbeta diversity after one year, as hyperexpanded clones declined.

The chain couples TRBV7-9 to TRBJ2-5, with 7 bases matching TRBD2. The clonotype originates from a boy in the first two years of life who had a stem cell transplant for SCID, so the T cells may come from the graft donor. The specimen was PBMCs, mostly from graft donor cells, collected 360 days after TCRalphabeta/CD19-depleted stem cell transplant. The CDR3 region is CASSFMVGGETQYF. In nucleotides, the CDR3 is TGTGCCAGCAGCTTTATGGTCGGGGGGGAGACCCAGTACTTC.